The TCR beta chain described here comes from a study of blood T cell repertoires in COVID-19. Overall study: COVID-19 samples collected from the United States, Italy and Spain covered acute and convalescent phases. In each case, the material was cDNA or gDNA derived from T cells, B-cell-depleted T cells, or PBMCs.

The V and J ends lost 5 bases and 5 bases, in that order; junction bases with no gene match: 21. Germline V gene sequence: CDR1 SGHAT, CDR2 FQNNGV. The CDR3 totals 18 residues. Original methodology: Reference gene primer amplification yielded estimated nucleated cell counts. TCRdb's copy holds only in-frame clones and misses some; the assay was immunoSEQ multiplex PCR. Clone size and the V and J calls come from that table; the DNA yielded D and trimming. The profile shows fewer than 50,000 clones, roughly 82% of them singletons. The sequence came from a human donor in a cohort sampled during active COVID-19. The gene calls are TRBV11-2 and TRBJ2-7; 7 bases map to TRBD1. Sequenced: peripheral blood. The CDR3 sequence is CASSNRQGLRMGDDEQYF. CDR3 sequence (DNA): TGTGCCAGCAGCAACAGACAGGGCCTTAGGATGGGGGACGACGAGCAGTACTTC.